These 30 T cell receptor beta chains originate from one sample sequenced in a study of T cell responses to AZD1222 COVID-19 vaccine. The data were produced by immunoSEQ multiplex PCR, yet TCRdb's version contains in-frame clones alone and is incomplete. The data hold 95,000 to 100,000 clones, with approximately 88% observed a single time. The input for sequencing was peripheral blood, taken 28 days after the second AZD1222 dose. Every receptor here comes from an adult who received the AZD1222 COVID-19 vaccine.

This clone was detected once. The genes are TRBV7-9 and TRBJ1-2; a possible D gene is TRBD1 (6 bases). The CDR3 totals 15 residues. Deletions cut 6 bases from V and 3 bases from J, with 17 bases between. Germline values: CDR1 SEHNR, CDR2 FQNEAQ (reference sequence). CDR3 nucleotides: TGTGCCAGCAGTATTAGGGGGGTTCCTGACTATGGCTACACCTTC. It translates to CASSIRGVPDYGYTF.

In DNA, the CDR3 is TGTGCCAGCAGCCAAGATGGTGGGGGACACAATGAGCAGTTCTTC. Its translation is CASSQDGGGHNEQFF. The chain carries TRBV3-1 (or the pseudogene TRBV3-2) and TRBJ2-1, with D perhaps being TRBD1 or TRBD2 (5 bases each). The CDR3 contains 15 residues. The V gene's germline CDR1 is LGHDT and CDR2 YNNKEL (reference sequence). V lost 0 bases to trimming and J lost 5 bases, with 11 bases between them.

V gene TRBV14 combines with J gene TRBJ2-1; D may be TRBD1 or TRBD2 (6 bases each). The CDR3 covers 13 residues. V lost 4 bases, J lost 6 bases, and 10 bases lay in between. In germline, CDR1 is SGHDN, CDR2 FVKESK. CDR3 protein: CASSRGALNEQFF. DNA of the CDR3: TGTGCCAGCAGCCGGGGGGCCCTCAATGAGCAGTTCTTC. The entire variable domain, with the rest obtained from reference TRBV14 and TRBJ2-1, is as follows: EAGVTQFPSHSVIEKGQTVTLRCDPISGHDNLYWYRRVMGKEIKFLLHFVKESKQDESGMPNNRFLAERTGGTYSTLKVQPAELEDSGVYFCASSRGALNEQFFGPGTRLTVL.

The chain links TRBV4-1 to TRBJ2-5; TRBD2 aligns across 9 bases. The junction had 5 bases not matched to a gene; V was cut back by 1 base and J by 5 bases. CDR3 size: 15 residues. Germline CDR1 reads MGHRA; CDR2 reads YSYEKL. CDR3 loop: CASSQAGLAVETQYF. CDR3 DNA sequence: TGCGCCAGCAGCCAAGCGGGACTAGCCGTGGAGACCCAGTACTTC.

This chain connects TRBV2 to TRBJ1-4; TRBD1 might be the D (6 bases). This CDR3 contains 15 residues. CDR1 SNHLY and CDR2 FYNNEI come from the germline V gene. V lost 3 bases, J lost 7 bases, and 15 bases lay in between. The CDR3 here is CASSEQRTVTEKLFF. The DNA of the CDR3 is TGTGCCAGCAGTGAGCAACGGACAGTCACTGAAAAACTGTTTTTT.

The chain has TRBV27 and TRBJ2-1; TRBD2 might be the D (6 bases). The CDR3 spans 16 residues. Trimming stripped 6 bases from V and 0 bases from J, with 15 bases between. Germline CDR1 MNHEY, CDR2 SMNVEV (reference sequence). CDR3 bases: TGTGCCAGCAGGCAGCGGACTACCGGCTCCTACAATGAGCAGTTCTTC. Residues: CASRQRTTGSYNEQFF.

The sample holds one count of this clone. The CDR3 DNA is TGTGCCTGGAACGGGGGGCACAATCAGCCCCAGCATTTT. It yields the protein CAWNGGHNQPQHF. This chain uses TRBV30 with TRBJ1-5; D possibly corresponds to TRBD1 (6 bases). CDR1 GTSNPN and CDR2 SVGIG come from the germline V gene (reference sequence). Trimming took 4 bases from V and 3 from J, leaving 10 bases between them. This CDR3 comprises 13 residues.

J is TRBJ1-5 and V is TRBV27, with TRBD1 matching over 7 bases. Per germline, CDR1 MNHEY and CDR2 SMNVEV (reference sequence). J was trimmed by 4 bases and V by 5 bases; bases with no gene match: 5. This CDR3 contains 14 residues. CDR3: CASSLTGWNQPQHF. In DNA form, the CDR3 reads TGTGCCAGCAGTCTGACAGGGTGGAATCAGCCCCAGCATTTT.

The chain is built from TRBV7-8 and TRBJ1-1; 12 nucleotides agree with TRBD1. CDR3 size: 16 residues. V lost 4 bases and J lost 5; bases outside the gene matches: 8. Germline V gene lookup returns CDR1 SGHVS and CDR2 FQNEAQ. CDR3 in amino acids: CASSSTGTGGRTEAFF. The CDR3 DNA reads TGTGCCAGCAGCTCGACCGGGACAGGGGGCAGGACTGAAGCTTTCTTT.

The chain has TRBV19 and TRBJ1-3; the match to TRBD1 covers 9 bases. V lost 4 bases to trimming and J lost 4 bases; unmatched junction nucleotides: 8. The V gene's germline CDR1 is LNHDA and CDR2 SQIVND (reference sequence). The CDR3 has 16 residues. The CDR3 is CASSSVTGGLGNTIYF. Here the CDR3 DNA reads TGTGCCAGTAGTAGCGTGACAGGGGGGCTCGGAAACACCATATATTTT.

The chain recombines TRBV5-1 with TRBJ1-1; 7 nucleotides match TRBD1. Per germline, CDR1 SGHRS and CDR2 YFSETQ. CDR3 length: 13 residues. The V gene end was trimmed by 4 bases and the J gene end by 5 bases; junction bases not matched to a gene: 5. The CDR3 spells CASSHRQGTEAFF. CDR3 sequence (DNA): TGCGCCAGCAGCCACAGACAGGGTACTGAAGCTTTCTTT.

The V call is TRBV7-2, the J call TRBJ2-5; tentatively, D is TRBD1 (5 bases). The CDR3 covers 14 residues. The ends were cut back, 1 base at V and 1 base at J, with 7 bases in the middle. From germline, CDR1 is SGHTA and CDR2 FQGNSA. The CDR3 nucleotides are TGTGCCAGCAGCTTAGGCAGGGCCCAAGAGACCCAGTACTTC. Translating gives CASSLGRAQETQYF.

This sequence joins TRBV6-5 and TRBJ2-3; 7 nucleotides align to TRBD2. V shed 4 bases and J 1 base; nucleotides not matched to a gene: 5. CDR3 size: 15 residues. Germline V lookup: CDR1 MNHEY, CDR2 SVGAGI. CDR3 nucleotides: TGTGCCAGCAGTTCTGCGGGAGAAGGCACAGATACGCAGTATTTT. Protein product: CASSSAGEGTDTQYF.

This chain connects TRBV24-1 to TRBJ2-5; D is unclear. V lost 2 bases and J 7 bases, leaving 19 bases between the germline ends. CDR1 is KGHDR, CDR2 SFDVKD, per germline. The CDR3 totals 16 residues. The CDR3 DNA follows: TGTGCCACCAGTGATTCCAGTCGGTGGCAGCTCGGGACCCAGTACTTC. Translation gives CATSDSSRWQLGTQYF.

This clone was picked up one time. V and J are TRBV19 and TRBJ2-3; the D gene is possibly TRBD1 (6 bases). Trimming cost V 5 bases and J 6 bases, with 12 bases left between them. The CDR3 contains 13 residues. Germline loops: CDR1 LNHDA, CDR2 SQIVND (reference sequence). The CDR3 sequence: CASSPRRGDTQYF. CDR3 DNA sequence: TGTGCCAGTAGTCCCCGTAGGGGGGATACGCAGTATTTT.

The gene calls are TRBV27 and TRBJ1-3; TRBD1 matches 7 bases. Germline loops: CDR1 MNHEY, CDR2 SMNVEV (reference sequence). V lost 2 bases and J lost 2; bases outside the gene matches: 6. The CDR3 extends over 16 amino acids. The CDR3 region is CASSLNRGSAGNTIYF. CDR3 nucleotide sequence: TGTGCCAGCAGTTTAAACAGGGGTTCGGCTGGAAACACCATATATTTT.

This sequence joins TRBV5-1 and TRBJ2-7, with D perhaps TRBD1 or TRBD2 (7 bases each). Per germline, CDR1 SGHRS and CDR2 YFSETQ. Trimming took off 0 bases at V and 7 bases at J, with 29 bases between the two ends. The CDR3 consists of 19 residues. The CDR3 DNA follows: TGCGCCAGCAGCTTGGCGGGGGGACAGCCAAACAGGCGACCGGGGGAGCAGTACTTC. It yields the protein CASSLAGGQPNRRPGEQYF.

CDR3: CASSLGGGGAEAEAFF. CDR3 nucleotides: TGTGCCAGTAGTCTTGGAGGTGGAGGGGCCGAGGCTGAAGCTTTCTTT. This rearrangement joins TRBV19 to TRBJ1-1; a possible D gene is TRBD1 (5 bases). CDR3 length: 16 residues. The V and J ends lost 5 bases and 6 bases respectively, with 22 bases between them. CDR1 and CDR2 from the germline V gene are LNHDA and SQIVND (reference sequence).

This chain uses TRBV10-3 with TRBJ2-2; D gene unclear. The CDR3 totals 16 residues. Germline V gene data show CDR1 as ENHRY and CDR2 as SYGVKD. V was clipped by 3 bases and J by 0 bases, with 11 bases between them. The CDR3 DNA follows: TGTGCCATCAGTGAAAACCCAGCGACGAACACCGGGGAGCTGTTTTTT. It codes for CAISENPATNTGELFF.

V usage is TRBV7-8 and J usage is TRBJ2-7; 8 bases agree with TRBD1. CDR1 is SGHVS, CDR2 FQNEAQ, per germline. J was trimmed by 3 bases and V by 2 bases; bases with no gene match: 6. CDR3 length: 15 residues. The CDR3 bases are TGTGCCAGCAGCTTATACAGGGGGATTCTCTACGAGCAGTACTTC. Translated, it gives CASSLYRGILYEQYF.

This sequence joins TRBV6-2 or TRBV6-3 and TRBJ2-5, with 10 bases aligning to TRBD1. The CDR3 totals 15 residues. Germline loops: CDR1 MNHEY, CDR2 SVGEGT. V lost 4 bases to trimming and J lost 2 bases; unmatched junction nucleotides: 4. CDR3 bases: TGTGCCAGCAGTTGGTGGACAGGGGGTCAAGAGACCCAGTACTTC. It encodes CASSWWTGGQETQYF.

The chain recombines TRBV5-1 with TRBJ2-7, with D maybe TRBD1 (6 bases). Trimming removed 7 bases at V and 3 bases at J, with 14 bases between. The CDR3 is 13 amino acids. Germline-derived CDR1 and CDR2 are SGHRS and YFSETQ. CDR3: CASSRGDHYEQYF. The CDR3 DNA sequence: TGCGCCAGCTCCAGGGGAGACCACTACGAGCAGTACTTC.

The J gene is TRBJ1-1, the V gene TRBV25-1; D is unresolved. V lost 3 bases and J lost 5, with 16 bases in between. Germline-derived CDR1 and CDR2 are MGHDK and SYGVNS. This CDR3 is 15 amino acids long. In DNA form, the CDR3 reads TGTGCCAGCAGTGAGGAATGGATAGGGAATACTGAAGCTTTCTTT. Its protein product is CASSEEWIGNTEAFF. Together with reference TRBV25-1 and TRBJ1-1, the CDR3 gives the full variable domain: EADIYQTPRYLVIGTGKKITLECSQTMGHDKMYWYQQDPGMELHLIHYSYGVNSTEKGDLSSESTVSRIRTEHFPLTLESARPSHTSQYLCASSEEWIGNTEAFFGQGTRLTVV.

The chain uses TRBV11-3 and TRBJ1-1, with unresolved D. V was clipped by 0 bases and J by 13 bases, with 18 bases between them. The length of the CDR3 is 14 residues. Looked up from germline, CDR1 is SGHNT and CDR2 is YENEEA. As DNA, the CDR3 is TGTGCCAGCAGCTTAGATATCGGCGGTCGTAGTCATTTCTTT. Its translation: CASSLDIGGRSHFF. Variable domain in full (rest from reference TRBV11-3 and TRBJ1-1): EAGVVQSPRYKIIEKKQPVAFWCNPISGHNTLYWYLQNLGQGPELLIRYENEEAVDDSQLPKDRFSAERLKGVDSTLKIQPAELGDSAVYLCASSLDIGGRSHFFGQGTRLTVV.

This clone has just one count. The V and J genes are TRBV12-3 or TRBV12-4 and TRBJ1-1; possibly TRBD1 for D (6 bases). The V end was cut by 5 bases, the J end by 8 bases, with 12 bases between. The CDR3 contains 12 residues. The CDR3 DNA reads as TGTGCCAGCAGTGGGACATCCCTCGAAGCTTTCTTT. As protein: CASSGTSLEAFF.

Here the CDR3 DNA reads TGTGCCAGCAGCCTTATGAAGGCTTTCTTT. Translating it yields CASSLMKAFF. The chain joins TRBV12-3 or TRBV12-4 to TRBJ1-1, with D hard to call. The germline V and J ends were trimmed by 6 bases and 11 bases, with 10 bases remaining between them. This CDR3 has 10 amino acids.

The V gene is TRBV4-1, the J gene TRBJ2-1, with D perhaps matching TRBD1 (6 bases). V dropped 0 bases and J dropped 8 bases, with 17 bases sitting between them. Germline V gives CDR1 MGHRA, CDR2 YSYEKL. The CDR3 length is 16 residues. As DNA, the CDR3 is TGCGCCAGCAGCCAAGAAAGGGGGAGTCTATTGGATGAGCAGTTCTTC. It specifies CASSQERGSLLDEQFF.

The chain employs TRBV19 and TRBJ1-6; D unresolved. This CDR3 is 14 amino acids long. Germline CDR1 and CDR2: LNHDA and SQIVND (reference sequence). V shed 3 bases and J shed 7 bases, with 10 bases lying between them. CDR3 DNA: TGTGCCAGTAGTATTTTGGGTTTAAATTCACCCCTCCACTTT. Translation: CASSILGLNSPLHF.

J is TRBJ1-6 and V is TRBV19; no definite D call. Per the germline V gene, CDR1 is LNHDA and CDR2 is SQIVND (reference sequence). Trimming left V 6 bases short and J 0 bases short, with 6 bases between. The CDR3 has 14 residues. CDR3 bases: TGTGCCAGTAGAAGAAGCTCCTATAATTCACCCCTCCACTTT. It yields the protein CASRRSSYNSPLHF.

V usage is TRBV18 and J usage is TRBJ2-7; 7 positions agree with TRBD1. Germline CDR1 is KGHSH and CDR2 is LQKENI. The CDR3 runs to 15 residues. The J segment lost 0 bases and the V segment lost 6 bases, leaving 8 bases of the junction unmatched. In nucleotides, the CDR3 is TGTGCCAGCTCGCTGGGACAGAAGAGCTCCTACGAGCAGTACTTC. Translation: CASSLGQKSSYEQYF.